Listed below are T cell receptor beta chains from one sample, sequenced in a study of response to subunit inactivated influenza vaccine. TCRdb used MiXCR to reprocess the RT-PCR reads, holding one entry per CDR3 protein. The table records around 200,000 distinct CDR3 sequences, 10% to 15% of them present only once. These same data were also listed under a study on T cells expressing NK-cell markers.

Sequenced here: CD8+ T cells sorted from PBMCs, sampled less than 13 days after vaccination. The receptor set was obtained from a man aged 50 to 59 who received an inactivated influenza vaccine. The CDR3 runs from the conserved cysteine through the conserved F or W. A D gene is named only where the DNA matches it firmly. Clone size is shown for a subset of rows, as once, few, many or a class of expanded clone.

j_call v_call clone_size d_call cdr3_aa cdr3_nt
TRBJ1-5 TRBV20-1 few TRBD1 CSASDGQGIQPQHF TGCAGTGCTAGTGATGGACAGGGGATTCAGCCCCAGCATTTT
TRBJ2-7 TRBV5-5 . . CASSFVVWGSHEQYF TGTGCCAGCAGCTTTGTGGTGTGGGGTTCCCACGAGCAGTACTTC
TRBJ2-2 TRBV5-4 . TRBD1 CASSLEVGTGVAGELFF TGTGCCAGCAGCTTGGAGGTCGGGACAGGGGTAGCCGGGGAGCTGTTTTTT
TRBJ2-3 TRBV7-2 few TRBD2 CASSPLGSGSSTDTQYF TGTGCCAGCAGCCCCCTGGGTAGCGGGTCTAGCACAGATACGCAGTATTTT
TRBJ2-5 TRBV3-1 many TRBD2 CASSQALPLAEGGETQYF TGTGCCAGCAGCCAAGCCCTACCCCTAGCGGAGGGAGGGGAGACCCAGTACTTC
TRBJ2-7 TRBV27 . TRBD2 CASRGAGGPPGEQYF TGTGCCAGTAGGGGGGCGGGAGGACCCCCGGGCGAGCAGTACTTC
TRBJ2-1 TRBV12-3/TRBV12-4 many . CASNPWSGDIYNEQFF TGTGCCAGCAACCCCTGGAGCGGAGATATCTACAATGAGCAGTTCTTC
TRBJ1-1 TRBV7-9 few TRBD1 CASSLGQGPMNTEAFF TGTGCCAGCAGCTTAGGACAGGGGCCGATGAACACTGAAGCTTTCTTT
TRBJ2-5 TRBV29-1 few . CSVEIPPRDETQYF TGCAGCGTTGAAATACCTCCGCGGGATGAGACCCAGTACTTC
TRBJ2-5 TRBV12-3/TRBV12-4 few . CASRPQVQETQYF TGTGCCAGCAGGCCCCAGGTACAAGAGACCCAGTACTTC
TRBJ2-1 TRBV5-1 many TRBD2 CASSLERLATDEQFF TGCGCCAGCAGCTTGGAAAGACTAGCCACGGATGAGCAGTTCTTC
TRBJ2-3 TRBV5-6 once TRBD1 CASSWDRGGDTQYF TGTGCCAGCAGCTGGGACAGGGGAGGGGATACGCAGTATTTT
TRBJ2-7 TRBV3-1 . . CASNQDTPQNEQYF TGTGCCAGCAACCAAGATACTCCGCAGAACGAGCAGTACTTC
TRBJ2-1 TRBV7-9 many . CASSLVGSEGQFF TGTGCCAGCAGCTTAGTCGGGTCCGAGGGGCAGTTCTTC
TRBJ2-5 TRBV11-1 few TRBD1 CASSPRSGDRGPRETQYF TGTGCCAGCAGCCCCCGAAGTGGGGACAGGGGGCCTCGGGAGACCCAGTACTTC
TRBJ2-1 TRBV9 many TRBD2 CASSVASGRANEQFF TGTGCCAGCAGCGTAGCTAGCGGGAGGGCCAATGAGCAGTTCTTC
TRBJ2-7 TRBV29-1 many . CSVEDRGFSSYEQYF TGCAGCGTTGAAGATCGAGGGTTTTCCTCCTACGAGCAGTACTTC
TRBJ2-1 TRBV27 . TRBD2 CASSRGGAGTFF TGTGCCAGCAGCCGTGGGGGAGCGGGGACGTTCTTC
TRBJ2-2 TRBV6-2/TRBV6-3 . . CASTTWGGNTGELFF TGTGCCAGCACCACCTGGGGAGGTAACACCGGGGAGCTGTTTTTT
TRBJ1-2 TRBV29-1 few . CSVGIGSVNYGYTF TGCAGCGTCGGCATCGGCAGCGTTAACTATGGCTACACCTTC
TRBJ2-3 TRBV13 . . CASSSGGRRDTQYF TGTGCCAGCAGCTCCGGGGGTAGACGGGATACGCAGTATTTT
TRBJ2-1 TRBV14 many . CASSQDRGSVYNEQFF TGTGCCAGCAGCCAAGATAGGGGTAGCGTCTACAATGAGCAGTTCTTC
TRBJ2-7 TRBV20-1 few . CSAGDVGSYEQYF TGCAGTGCAGGGGACGTGGGAAGTTACGAGCAGTACTTC
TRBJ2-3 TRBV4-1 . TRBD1 CASSQVMGQSTDTQYF TGCGCCAGCAGCCAAGTTATGGGACAGAGCACAGATACGCAGTATTTT
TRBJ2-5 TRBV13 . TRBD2 CASSFGSDVFPGLAKSGTQYF TGTGCCAGCAGCTTCGGATCAGATGTTTTCCCGGGACTAGCGAAGTCGGGGACCCAGTACTTC
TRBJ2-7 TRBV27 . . CASRLTRGYEQYF TGTGCCAGCAGGCTCACTAGGGGCTACGAGCAGTACTTC